This paragraph reports one TCR beta chain. Per the germline V gene, CDR1 is SGHTA and CDR2 is FQGNSA. The J segment lost 11 bases and the V segment lost 3 bases, leaving 11 bases of the junction unmatched. The CDR3 contains 16 residues. Libraries were prepared by immunoSEQ multiplex PCR; TCRdb keeps only in-frame clonotypes and omits some of them. The sample holds about 310,000 clones; about 88% are singletons and the top ten take approximately 8.8%. The data stem from a study of blood T cell repertoires in COVID-19. Participants came from some 23 US areas, aged roughly 18 to 90 years. Sequenced: PBMCs or T cells enriched from blood (not recorded which). This sequence was found in a woman between 40 and 50 years old who had recovered from COVID-19. V usage is TRBV7-2 and J usage is TRBJ1-6; 9 nucleotides agree with TRBD1. The CDR3 DNA sequence: TGTGCCAGCAGCTTCGCCGGGACAGGGAGTGGGGCACCCCTCCACTTT. As protein: CASSFAGTGSGAPLHF.